This passage covers 30 T cell receptor beta chains from one sample sequenced in a study of T cells in localized non-small cell lung cancer. Generated by immunoSEQ multiplex PCR, the TCRdb table keeps only in-frame clones and is missing some. The sample has tens of thousands of clones, less than 95% seen once; the top ten hold about 7%. This material consisted of peripheral blood, taken before any cancer treatment. These receptors all come from a woman aged 35 to 69 with stage I lung adenocarcinoma.

This rearrangement joins TRBV9 to TRBJ2-7; the D is unclear. V shed 0 bases and J shed 7 bases, with 17 bases lying between them. The germline V gene has CDR1 SGDLS and CDR2 YYNGEE. The CDR3 covers 15 residues. The CDR3 spells CASSVGGSPLGEQYF. The DNA of the CDR3 is TGTGCCAGCAGCGTAGGAGGCAGCCCCCTGGGGGAGCAGTACTTC.

The rearrangement links TRBV5-4 to TRBJ2-1; possibly TRBD2 for D (6 bases). Germline CDR1 reads SGHNT; CDR2 reads YYREEE (reference sequence). There are 13 residues in the CDR3. Trimming shortened V by 2 bases and J by 9 bases, and 12 bases separated the two germline ends. The CDR3 DNA reads as TGTGCCAGCAGCTTATCTGTGCGGGGTGAGCAGTTCTTC. It encodes CASSLSVRGEQFF.

A single count supports this clone. The rearrangement links TRBV5-5 to TRBJ2-7; 7 positions agree with TRBD2. V was clipped by 0 bases and J by 5 bases; unmatched bases: 8. Germline V gives CDR1 SGHKS, CDR2 YYEKEE (reference sequence). CDR3 size: 15 residues. The CDR3 here is CASSLEGLIENEQYF. The CDR3 DNA reads as TGTGCCAGCAGCTTGGAGGGACTAATCGAGAACGAGCAGTACTTC.

The chain carries TRBV19 and TRBJ2-1; D remains ambiguous. From germline, CDR1 is LNHDA and CDR2 SQIVND (reference sequence). The ends were cut back, 7 bases at V and 1 base at J, with 11 bases in the middle. The CDR3 runs to 14 residues. This CDR3 reads CASKGQVSYNEQFF. CDR3 DNA: TGTGCCAGTAAAGGCCAGGTGTCCTACAATGAGCAGTTCTTC.

The chain uses TRBV6-5 and TRBJ2-1; no firm D call. The CDR3 extends over 12 amino acids. V was cut by 5 bases and J by 5 bases, with 7 bases left in between. CDR1 is MNHEY and CDR2 is SVGAGI in the germline V gene. The CDR3 protein is CASSRRDNEQFF. In DNA, the CDR3 is TGTGCCAGCAGTCGACGCGACAATGAGCAGTTCTTC.

The table lists this clone with a count of one. The chain links TRBV4-3 to TRBJ2-7; D is uncertain. Trimming removed 1 base from V and 4 bases from J, with 14 bases in between. CDR3 length: 15 amino acids. Per the germline V gene, CDR1 is LGHNA and CDR2 is YSLEER. The CDR3 here is CASSQVYGSPYEQYF. Here the CDR3 DNA reads TGCGCCAGCAGCCAAGTATACGGCAGCCCTTACGAGCAGTACTTC.

The V and J genes are TRBV11-3 and TRBJ2-5; tentatively, D is TRBD1 (5 bases). The end of the DNA fits TRBJ2-7 better, so the J call may be wrong. CDR1 SGHNT and CDR2 YENEEA come from the germline V gene. This CDR3 is built from 16 residues. The CDR3 DNA sequence: TGTGCCAGCAGCTCTCCGGGCAGGGAAAGATCCTACGAGCAGTACTTC. This codes for CASSSPGRERSYEQYF.

V gene TRBV7-7 combines with J gene TRBJ2-7; no firm D call. The CDR3 length is 16 residues. Trimming took 1 base from V and 0 from J, leaving 13 bases between them. Germline V gives CDR1 SSHAT, CDR2 FNYEAQ (reference sequence). CDR3 nucleotide sequence: TGTGCCAGCAGCTTAGAAGATAGGACCCCCTCCTACGAGCAGTACTTC. It yields the protein CASSLEDRTPSYEQYF. The complete variable domain, with remaining parts taken from reference TRBV7-7 and TRBJ2-7, reads GAGVSQSPRYKVTKRGQDVTLRCDPISSHATLYWYQQALGQGPEFLTYFNYEAQPDKSGLPSDRFSAERPEGSISTLTIQRTEQRDSAMYRCASSLEDRTPSYEQYFGPGTRLTVT.

This clone was seen once. The CDR3 nucleotides read TGTGCCAGCAGCCGTAGTGTAGGGGGAGGTGAAAAACTGTTTTTT. Protein product: CASSRSVGGGEKLFF. The chain joins TRBV7-2 to TRBJ1-4; the D gene is possibly TRBD1 (6 bases). The CDR3 has 15 residues. CDR1 is SGHTA and CDR2 is FQGNSA in the germline V gene. V was pared by 5 bases and J by 7 bases, with 17 bases between.

This chain links TRBV5-1 with TRBJ2-3, with D perhaps matching TRBD2 (5 bases). The V end was cut by 0 bases, the J end by 3 bases, with 11 bases between. Germline CDR1 SGHRS, CDR2 YFSETQ. The CDR3 runs to 15 residues. The CDR3 DNA reads TGCGCCAGCAGCTTGGAAGTAGCGACTACAGATACGCAGTATTTT. This translates into CASSLEVATTDTQYF.

The chain employs TRBV18 and TRBJ2-7; unclear D gene. The CDR3 sequence is 16 residues long. The ends were cut back, 2 bases at V and 7 bases at J, with 21 bases in the middle. The V gene's germline CDR1 is KGHSH and CDR2 LQKENI. CDR3 DNA sequence: TGTGCCAGCTCACCAGGGGTGCCAGCAGCCGAGAGGGAGCAGTACTTC. Translating it yields CASSPGVPAAEREQYF.

The chain joins TRBV5-1 to TRBJ2-4; tentatively, D is TRBD2 (7 bases). V was clipped by 0 bases and J by 9 bases, with 16 bases between them. Germline lookup yields CDR1 SGHRS and CDR2 YFSETQ. The CDR3 spans 15 residues. CDR3 DNA sequence: TGCGCCAGCAGCTTGGTAGGGGGGGGCCCCAGCATTCAGTACTTC. Translation gives CASSLVGGGPSIQYF.

This rearrangement joins TRBV6-1 to TRBJ2-7; D unclear. The V and J ends lost 4 bases and 1 base respectively, with 11 bases between them. Germline V gene sequence: CDR1 MNHNS, CDR2 SASEGT. The CDR3 has 14 residues. As DNA, the CDR3 is TGTGCCAGCAGTGCGGGCGGATTATCCTACGAGCAGTACTTC. It specifies CASSAGGLSYEQYF.

V is TRBV18 and J is TRBJ2-5; D perhaps matches TRBD1 (6 bases). Per germline, CDR1 KGHSH and CDR2 LQKENI. Trimming pared 6 bases from V and 5 bases from J, leaving 13 bases between. The CDR3 is 13 residues long. Written as DNA, the CDR3 is TGTGCCAGCTCGCCCGGACAGACGGAGACCCAGTACTTC. Translated, it gives CASSPGQTETQYF.

The rearrangement joins TRBV7-9 to TRBJ2-3; D may be TRBD1 (5 bases). The CDR3 spans 13 residues. The V and J ends lost 1 base and 6 bases respectively, with 8 bases between them. In germline, CDR1 is SEHNR, CDR2 FQNEAQ (reference sequence). For the CDR3, the DNA is TGTGCCAGCAGCTTAGGGGGCAAGGATACGCAGTATTTT. Amino acids: CASSLGGKDTQYF.

This clone came up once. The chain employs TRBV7-8 and TRBJ2-1; TRBD1 is a possible D gene (6 bases). In germline, CDR1 is SGHVS, CDR2 FQNEAQ. CDR3 size: 14 residues. Trimming pared 1 base from V and 10 bases from J, leaving 14 bases between. The CDR3 DNA follows: TGTGCCAGCAGCTTAGACCTTGAGGGGGTGGAGCAGTTCTTC. Its protein is CASSLDLEGVEQFF. The complete variable domain, with remaining parts taken from reference TRBV7-8 and TRBJ2-1, reads GAGVSQSPRYKVAKRGQDVALRCDPISGHVSLFWYQQALGQGPEFLTYFQNEAQLDKSGLPSDRFFAERPEGSVSTLKIQRTQQEDSAVYLCASSLDLEGVEQFFGPGTRLTVL.

The gene calls are TRBV18 and TRBJ2-7; D is ambiguous. Trimming pared 1 base from V and 2 bases from J, leaving 9 bases between. Germline assignment: CDR1 KGHSH and CDR2 LQKENI. The CDR3 is made up of 14 amino acids. For the CDR3, the DNA is TGTGCCAGCTCACCACGTGAGGCCACCTACGAGCAGTACTTC. Its protein is CASSPREATYEQYF.

The genes are TRBV9 and TRBJ2-1, with TRBD2 identical over 7 bases. Germline V gene data show CDR1 as SGDLS and CDR2 as YYNGEE. The CDR3 extends over 14 amino acids. V was pared by 3 bases and J by 8 bases, with 8 bases of the junction left unmatched. The CDR3 bases are TGTGCCAGCAGCGCGGGAGGACTAGGGGATGAGCAGTTCTTC. This codes for CASSAGGLGDEQFF. Complete variable domain (other parts from reference TRBV9 and TRBJ2-1): DSGVTQTPKHLITATGQRVTLRCSPRSGDLSVYWYQQSLDQGLQFLIQYYNGEERAKGNILERFSAQQFPDLHSELNLSSLELGDSALYFCASSAGGLGDEQFFGPGTRLTVL.

The CDR3 spells CASSPRTAGGRQPQHF. DNA for the CDR3: TGTGCCAGCTCACCACGAACAGCCGGAGGTAGGCAGCCCCAGCATTTT. This rearrangement joins TRBV18 to TRBJ1-5; D ambiguous. The CDR3 loop spans 16 amino acids. With 1 base removed from V and 7 bases from J, the gap between germline ends came to 17 bases. Per germline, CDR1 KGHSH and CDR2 LQKENI.

V and J are TRBV9 and TRBJ2-1, with a weak D call TRBD2 (6 bases). V shed 4 bases and J shed 0 bases, with 11 bases lying between them. The CDR3 contains 15 residues. Germline-derived CDR1 and CDR2 are SGDLS and YYNGEE. The CDR3, as DNA: TGTGCCAGCAGCACAGCGGGTAGCTCCTACAATGAGCAGTTCTTC. Amino acids: CASSTAGSSYNEQFF.

This chain joins TRBV21-1 and TRBJ2-7; TRBD1 is the table's D call and was not checked against the DNA. TRBV21-1 is flagged as a pseudogene. The CDR3 is made up of 13 amino acids. Written as DNA, the CDR3 is TGTGCCAGCAGCTCCGGGACAGGTTGCGAGCAGTACTTC. This encodes CASSSGTGCEQYF.

J is TRBJ1-1 and V is TRBV5-1, with TRBD1 identical over 8 bases. Germline loops: CDR1 SGHRS, CDR2 YFSETQ. The CDR3 length is 16 residues. V lost 3 bases, J lost 5 bases, and 12 bases stayed unmatched. CDR3 amino acids: CASSSPRGQGGTEAFF. CDR3 DNA: TGCGCCAGCAGCTCTCCACGCGGACAGGGCGGGACTGAAGCTTTCTTT.

The V gene is TRBV9, the J gene TRBJ2-5; no definite D call. Germline V gene sequence: CDR1 SGDLS, CDR2 YYNGEE. Deletions cut 1 base from V and 1 base from J, with 5 bases between. CDR3 length equals 13 residues. The DNA for the CDR3 is TGTGCCAGCAGCGTAATGCCCCAAGAGACCCAGTACTTC. Its translation: CASSVMPQETQYF.

The V call is TRBV27, the J call TRBJ1-4; tentatively, D is TRBD1 (5 bases). The CDR3 sequence is 13 residues long. The V and J ends lost 6 bases and 10 bases respectively, with 15 bases between them. Per the germline V gene, CDR1 is MNHEY and CDR2 is SMNVEV (reference sequence). DNA for the CDR3: TGTGCCAGCAGGGGGGAGGGCTACGGAAAACTGTTTTTT. It encodes CASRGEGYGKLFF.

The V call is TRBV30, the J call TRBJ2-7; D is unclear. CDR1 is GTSNPN and CDR2 is SVGIG in the germline V gene (reference sequence). The CDR3 contains 14 residues. Trimming stripped 2 bases from V and 0 bases from J, with 11 bases between. CDR3 DNA sequence: TGTGCCTGGAGTCCCGTACAAGACTCCTACGAGCAGTACTTC. Protein product: CAWSPVQDSYEQYF.

The chain has TRBV5-4 and TRBJ2-5; 11 nucleotides line up with TRBD2. The V gene's germline CDR1 is SGHNT and CDR2 YYREEE (reference sequence). Germline trimming cut 0 bases from V and 5 bases from J; bases unmatched to any gene: 3. The CDR3 contains 15 residues. CDR3 residues: CASSLGASGRETQYF. CDR3 bases: TGTGCCAGCAGCTTGGGGGCTAGCGGGAGGGAGACCCAGTACTTC. The whole variable domain, remainder taken from reference TRBV5-4 and TRBJ2-5, is ETGVTQSPTHLIKTRGQQVTLRCSSQSGHNTVSWYQQALGQGPQFIFQYYREEENGRGNFPPRFSGLQFPNYSSELNVNALELDDSALYLCASSLGASGRETQYFGPGTRLLVL.

V gene TRBV30 combines with J gene TRBJ2-1, with a weak D call TRBD2 (6 bases). The CDR3 totals 11 residues. V lost 3 bases and J lost 12, with 12 bases in between. Germline V gene data show CDR1 as GTSNPN and CDR2 as SVGIG (reference sequence). The CDR3 DNA is TGTGCCTGGAGCGGCGGGGATGTGCAGTTCTTC. Amino acid sequence: CAWSGGDVQFF.

This rearrangement joins TRBV7-2 to TRBJ1-2; no reliable D call. Between the trimmed V and J ends, which lost 1 base and 11 bases, there was a span of 11 bases. The CDR3 runs 12 residues. Germline V gene data show CDR1 as SGHTA and CDR2 as FQGNSA. The CDR3 spells CASSLDGSGYTF. Written as DNA, the CDR3 is TGTGCCAGCAGCTTAGATGGCAGCGGTTACACCTTC.

The chain is built from TRBV11-2 and TRBJ2-3, with D perhaps TRBD1 or TRBD2 (5 bases each). Trimming stripped 5 bases from V and 8 bases from J, with 11 bases between. This CDR3 has 12 residues. Germline CDR1 reads SGHAT; CDR2 reads FQNNGV. CDR3 bases: TGTGCCAGCAGCCGTGAGAGGGGTACGCAGTATTTT. Protein product: CASSRERGTQYF.

This clone occurred once. The chain joins TRBV18 to TRBJ2-5; tentatively, D is TRBD1 (6 bases). CDR3 size: 12 residues. The germline V gene has CDR1 KGHSH and CDR2 LQKENI. V was pared by 8 bases and J by 4 bases, with 11 bases between. The CDR3 reads CASEGQRETQYF. In nucleotides, the CDR3 is TGTGCCAGCGAAGGACAGAGAGAGACCCAGTACTTC. Looking up the rest from reference TRBV18 and TRBJ2-5 gives the full variable domain: NAGVMQNPRHLVRRRGQEARLRCSPMKGHSHVYWYRQLPEEGLKFMVYLQKENIIDESGMPKERFSAEFPKEGPSILRIQQVVRGDSAAYFCASEGQRETQYFGPGTRLLVL.